This passage covers 17 T cell receptor beta chains from one sample sequenced in a study of T cell repertoires in aging, cancer and after chemotherapy. Rearranged V-D-J TRB sequences were amplified with a mixed TRB-A/B primer pool. TCRdb analysed the multiplex PCR reads with MiXCR anew, one entry per CDR3 protein. The repertoire includes more than 800 distinct CDR3 sequences, around 25% of them detected once, and around 41% sits in the top ten. TCR beta rearrangements were amplified from peripheral blood genomic DNA. Sequencing input: blood. Source of these receptors: a human donor with a blood cancer.

The chain couples TRBV5-5 to TRBJ2-3; 9 bases map to TRBD1. There are 16 residues in the CDR3. Germline V gives CDR1 SGHKS, CDR2 YYEKEE (reference sequence). V lost 4 bases and J lost 3; bases outside the gene matches: 9. The CDR3 loop is CASSQDLGQGTDTQYF. The CDR3 nucleotides read TGTGCCAGCAGCCAAGATCTGGGACAGGGAACAGATACGCAGTATTTT.

This clonotype is classed as large (0.1 to 1%). The chain links TRBV27 to TRBJ2-2; D ambiguous. Trimming left V 8 bases short and J 8 bases short, with 12 bases between. The CDR3 sequence is 12 residues long. CDR1 is MNHEY and CDR2 is SMNVEV in the germline V gene (reference sequence). For the CDR3, the DNA is TGTGCCAGCCGAGTGGGGTGGGGGGAGCTGTTTTTT. It translates to CASRVGWGELFF.

This clonotype is judged large. CDR3 region: CASSPTAYGEQFF. CDR3 in DNA: TGTGCCAGCTCACCAACAGCTTATGGTGAGCAGTTCTTC. The chain uses TRBV18 and TRBJ2-1, with D unclear. This CDR3 region has 13 residues. V was shortened by 2 bases and J by 9 bases, with 11 bases between the two germline ends. Germline CDR1 and CDR2: KGHSH and LQKENI.

By sample share, this clonotype is medium-sized. In DNA, the CDR3 is TGTGCCAGCAGCGTGGGGGACGGGACAGACTACGAGCAGTACTTC. Translated: CASSVGDGTDYEQYF. The rearrangement links TRBV5-5 to TRBJ2-7, with 7 nucleotides matching TRBD1. This CDR3 is built from 15 residues. V dropped 4 bases and J dropped 3; count of bases not matched to a gene: 10. The germline CDR1 and CDR2 sequences are SGHKS and YYEKEE (reference sequence).

This clonotype is judged large. The CDR3 nucleotides are TGCAGCGTTGAGTTTGGGGTTAATCAGCCCCAGCATTTT. Residues: CSVEFGVNQPQHF. This chain connects TRBV29-1 to TRBJ1-5; D is undetermined. V was cut by 3 bases and J by 4 bases, with 10 bases left in between. CDR1 and CDR2 (germline): SQVTM, ANQGSEA. CDR3 length equals 13 residues.

This clonotype is deemed medium-sized. The rearrangement uses TRBV7-9 and TRBJ2-4; D is perhaps TRBD2 (6 bases). Between the trimmed V and J ends, which lost 1 base and 3 bases, there was a span of 19 bases. This CDR3 has 18 residues. Germline CDR1 and CDR2: SEHNR and FQNEAQ (reference sequence). The CDR3 sequence: CASSLVGYGFGGKNIQYF. As DNA, the CDR3 is TGTGCCAGCAGCTTAGTTGGTTACGGGTTCGGGGGCAAAAACATTCAGTACTTC. Based on the CDR3 plus reference TRBV7-9 and TRBJ2-4, the full variable domain is DTGVSQNPRHKITKRGQNVTFRCDPISEHNRLYWYRQTLGQGPEFLTYFQNEAQLEKSRLLSDRFSAERPKGSFSTLEIQRTEQGDSAMYLCASSLVGYGFGGKNIQYFGAGTRLSVL.

J is TRBJ2-1 and V is TRBV24-1, with D tentatively TRBD1 or TRBD2 (6 bases each). The CDR3 contains 17 residues. Deletions cut 3 bases from V and 4 bases from J, with 18 bases between. Germline loops: CDR1 KGHDR, CDR2 SFDVKD. This chain's CDR3 is CATSDPATGGGYNEQFF. The CDR3 nucleotides read TGTGCCACCAGTGATCCAGCGACAGGAGGGGGATACAATGAGCAGTTCTTC.

The chain joins TRBV12-3 or TRBV12-4 to TRBJ1-2, with unresolved D. The CDR3 is 12 residues long. Trimming removed 6 bases from V and 5 bases from J, with 10 bases in between. The CDR3 bases are TGTGCCAGCAGCCTCCGGGTTTATGGCTACACCTTC. Amino acids: CASSLRVYGYTF.

This chain uses TRBV19 with TRBJ2-1; 13 bases align to TRBD2. Trimming at V came to 9 bases and at J to 7 bases, leaving 9 bases not matched to a gene. CDR3 length: 15 residues. The germline V gene encodes CDR1 LNHDA and CDR2 SQIVND (reference sequence). CDR3 amino acids: CASTLAGGGANEQFF. The CDR3 bases are TGTGCCAGCACACTAGCGGGAGGGGGTGCGAATGAGCAGTTCTTC.

This clonotype was detected only a few times. The chain is built from TRBV5-1 and TRBJ1-1, with D possibly matching TRBD1 (6 bases). Trimming left V 2 bases short and J 5 bases short, with 13 bases between. The V gene's germline CDR1 is SGHRS and CDR2 YFSETQ. The CDR3 runs 14 residues. CDR3 bases: TGCGCCAGCAGCTTTCAACAGGGACGGACTGAAGCTTTCTTT. It codes for CASSFQQGRTEAFF.

This clonotype was observed a few times. The chain joins TRBV9 to TRBJ1-3, with D perhaps TRBD1 (5 bases). Germline loops: CDR1 SGDLS, CDR2 YYNGEE. V lost 1 base and J 6 bases, leaving 17 bases between the germline ends. The CDR3 length is 16 residues. The CDR3 nucleotides are TGTGCCAGCAGCGTAAACTTCGGGACTACGGTAAACACCATATATTTT. It is translated as CASSVNFGTTVNTIYF.

This clonotype is categorized as large. The J gene is TRBJ2-1, the V gene TRBV6-2 or TRBV6-3; possible D gene TRBD2, 5 bases. Germline values: CDR1 MNHEY, CDR2 SVGEGT. V was pared by 6 bases and J by 6 bases, with 9 bases between. This CDR3 has 12 amino acids. The CDR3 is CASSKLGNEQFF. The DNA of the CDR3 is TGTGCCAGCAGCAAACTAGGCAATGAGCAGTTCTTC.

This clonotype was observed a handful of times. The J gene is TRBJ2-7, the V gene TRBV11-2; D may be TRBD1 or TRBD2 (7 bases each). Germline V gene lookup returns CDR1 SGHAT and CDR2 FQNNGV. The V end was cut by 1 base, the J end by 6 bases, with 13 bases between. This CDR3 contains 14 residues. The CDR3, as DNA: TGTGCCAGCAGCTTAGGAGCCAGGGGGGGCGAGCAGTACTTC. It is translated as CASSLGARGGEQYF. The whole variable domain, filled in from reference TRBV11-2 and TRBJ2-7, reads EAGVAQSPRYKIIEKRQSVAFWCNPISGHATLYWYQQILGQGPKLLIQFQNNGVVDDSQLPKDRFSAERLKGVDSTLKIQPAKLEDSAVYLCASSLGARGGEQYFGPGTRLTVT.

On this clonotype: One base away lies a much larger clone, so this may be a sequencing read error. The chain recombines TRBV11-3 with TRBJ1-2, with 8 bases matching TRBD1. The germline V gene encodes CDR1 SGHNT and CDR2 YENEEA. CDR3 length: 15 residues. The CDR3 DNA sequence: TGTACCAGCAGCAAGCCGGGACAGGAAAACTATGGCTACACCTTC. Protein sequence: CTSSKPGQENYGYTF.

Judged by abundance, this clonotype is large (0.1 to 1%). The chain employs TRBV12-3 or TRBV12-4 and TRBJ2-2; TRBD2 matches 7 bases. This CDR3 has 13 amino acids. Losses at the gene ends were 3 bases for V and 7 bases for J; bases not matched to a gene: 2. The CDR3 DNA reads TGTGCCAGCAGTTTTTCGGGAGGCGGGGAGCTGTTTTTT. Translating it yields CASSFSGGGELFF.

This clonotype was counted a few times. V is TRBV12-3 or TRBV12-4 and J is TRBJ1-1; possible D gene TRBD1, 5 bases. This CDR3 is built from 11 residues. Trimming stripped 3 bases from V and 9 bases from J, with 8 bases between. Here the CDR3 DNA reads TGTGCCAGCAGTTTTGGGGGTCAAGCTTTCTTT. Encoded protein: CASSFGGQAFF.

About this clonotype: A much bigger clone sits one base away, suggesting this may be a read error. V usage is TRBV20-1 and J usage is TRBJ2-5, with no clear D. Germline CDR1 and CDR2: DFQATT and SNEGSKA (reference sequence). The CDR3 is made up of 12 amino acids. CDR3 sequence: CGARDRQETQYF. CDR3 in DNA: TGCGGTGCTAGAGACCGCCAAGAGACCCAGTACTTC.